This T cell receptor beta chain was recovered during a study of T cell responses to AZD1222 COVID-19 vaccine. The repertoire was sequenced with immunoSEQ multiplex PCR; TCRdb's copy has only in-frame clones and lacks some. The sample holds some 250,000 clones, 90% to 95% seen once. As to this clone: What it binds is unknown.

Pooled samples include second doses given at about 4 or 12 weeks. CDR1 is SGHRS and CDR2 is YFSETQ in the germline V gene. V gave up 3 bases and J gave up 4 bases, with 11 bases separating them. The CDR3 is made up of 13 amino acids. Study-wide results and caveats: Just a handful of AZD1222 recipients tested seropositive at baseline.

The gene calls are TRBV5-1 and TRBJ2-7; TRBD1 might be the D (5 bases). Sample: peripheral blood, taken 28 days after the second AZD1222 dose. The receptor was derived from an adult who received the AZD1222 COVID-19 vaccine. This CDR3 reads CASSSGNRYEQYF. The CDR3 DNA reads as TGCGCCAGCAGCTCAGGGAATAGGTACGAGCAGTACTTC.